This is a list of T cell receptor beta chains from one sample in a study of shared clonotypes between healthy human individuals. Assay used: immunoSEQ multiplex PCR; TCRdb lists only in-frame clones, some missing. The data contain about 1 million clones, around 75% of them singletons. Material for sequencing was memory CD4+ T cells sorted from blood. These receptors came from a young man in good health. The CDR3 runs from the conserved cysteine through the conserved F or W. A D gene is named only where the DNA matches it firmly. Some rows mark clone size as missing; the rest say once, few, many or name a class of expanded clone.

V gene: TRBV18; clone size: NA; D gene: NA; J gene: TRBJ1-6; CDR3 DNA: TGTGCCAGCTCACTAACTTCCATCGGCCGTCTCCTCCACTTT; CDR3 protein: CASSLTSIGRLLHF
V gene: TRBV7-2; clone size: once; D gene: NA; J gene: TRBJ2-7; CDR3 DNA: TGTGCCAGCAGCCCACTGTCGGGGCCCTACGAGCAGTACTTC; CDR3 protein: CASSPLSGPYEQYF
V gene: TRBV4-1; clone size: NA; D gene: TRBD2; J gene: TRBJ2-1; CDR3 DNA: TGCGCCAGCAGCCAAGATAGACGACTAGCGGGAGCCTACAATGAGCAGTTCTTC; CDR3 protein: CASSQDRRLAGAYNEQFF
V gene: TRBV10-3; clone size: NA; D gene: NA; J gene: TRBJ2-1; CDR3 DNA: TGTGCCCACCGGGACTCAGACCCAGGAGGGGAGCAGTTCTTC; CDR3 protein: CAHRDSDPGGEQFF
V gene: TRBV6-5; clone size: few; D gene: NA; J gene: TRBJ1-5; CDR3 DNA: TGTGCCAGCAGACCCGACGGAAGCAATCAGCCCCAGCATTTT; CDR3 protein: CASRPDGSNQPQHF
V gene: TRBV27; clone size: NA; D gene: TRBD2; J gene: TRBJ2-7; CDR3 DNA: TGTGCCAGCAGCCGGGCGGGAGTCGGCTTCTACGAGCAGTACTTC; CDR3 protein: CASSRAGVGFYEQYF
V gene: TRBV29-1; clone size: NA; D gene: NA; J gene: TRBJ2-5; CDR3 DNA: TGCAGCGTGTCAGGAGGAAAAGAGACCCAGTACTTC; CDR3 protein: CSVSGGKETQYF
V gene: TRBV4-3; clone size: NA; D gene: NA; J gene: TRBJ1-3; CDR3 DNA: TGCGCCAGCAGCCAAGCACCGGGGGGTTCTGGAAACACCATATATTTT; CDR3 protein: CASSQAPGGSGNTIYF
V gene: TRBV6-1; clone size: NA; D gene: TRBD1; J gene: TRBJ1-2; CDR3 DNA: TGTGCCAGCCAGGGGGGTCCCTCCGGGAACTATGGCTACACCTTC; CDR3 protein: CASQGGPSGNYGYTF
V gene: TRBV27; clone size: NA; D gene: NA; J gene: TRBJ2-3; CDR3 DNA: TGTGCCAGCAGGGGGGCGCTCTCAGATACGCAGTATTTT; CDR3 protein: CASRGALSDTQYF
V gene: TRBV4-3; clone size: once; D gene: NA; J gene: TRBJ1-4; CDR3 DNA: TGCGCCAGCAGCCCGGGGACTTCTGCAACTAATGAAAAACTGTTTTTT; CDR3 protein: CASSPGTSATNEKLFF
V gene: TRBV19; clone size: NA; D gene: NA; J gene: TRBJ2-7; CDR3 DNA: TGTGCCAGTAGAACTACTAACTCCTACGAGCAGTACTTC; CDR3 protein: CASRTTNSYEQYF
V gene: TRBV9; clone size: NA; D gene: TRBD1; J gene: TRBJ2-2; CDR3 DNA: TGTGCCAGCAGCGTAGTTTCGGGACAGGTGCACACCGGGGAGCTGTTTTTT; CDR3 protein: CASSVVSGQVHTGELFF
V gene: TRBV11-2; clone size: NA; D gene: TRBD2; J gene: TRBJ2-7; CDR3 DNA: TGTGCCAGCAGCCCTCGTGGAGCGGGGGCATTCTACGAGCAGTACTTC; CDR3 protein: CASSPRGAGAFYEQYF
V gene: TRBV7-9; clone size: few; D gene: TRBD1; J gene: TRBJ1-5; CDR3 DNA: TGTGCCAGCAGCTTAGGCAGGGGGCGAAATCAGCCCCAGCATTTT; CDR3 protein: CASSLGRGRNQPQHF
V gene: TRBV11-2; clone size: NA; D gene: NA; J gene: TRBJ1-1; CDR3 DNA: TGTGCCAGCAGCCTCCGATTACCGAGGGAGGGGAACACTGAAGCTTTCTTT; CDR3 protein: CASSLRLPREGNTEAFF
V gene: TRBV6-5; clone size: few; D gene: NA; J gene: TRBJ1-2; CDR3 DNA: TGTGCCAGCAGTTTACCCGGTTCCTATGGCTACACCTTC; CDR3 protein: CASSLPGSYGYTF
V gene: TRBV28; clone size: few; D gene: TRBD1; J gene: TRBJ1-6; CDR3 DNA: TGTGCCAGCAGTTTACAGGGGGCGAATTCACCCCTCCACTTT; CDR3 protein: CASSLQGANSPLHF
V gene: TRBV4-1; clone size: few; D gene: NA; J gene: TRBJ1-2; CDR3 DNA: TGCGCCAGCAGAGGGGGATATGGCTACACCTTC; CDR3 protein: CASRGGYGYTF
V gene: TRBV19; clone size: NA; D gene: TRBD1; J gene: TRBJ1-1; CDR3 DNA: TGTGCCAGTAGTACCCGGACAGGGGGGGTGGCCACGAACACTGAAGCTTTCTTT; CDR3 protein: CASSTRTGGVATNTEAFF
V gene: TRBV9; clone size: once; D gene: NA; J gene: TRBJ1-6; CDR3 DNA: TGTGCCAGCAGCGTAGCGGATGCGAACTCCTATAATTCACCCCTCCACTTT; CDR3 protein: CASSVADANSYNSPLHF
V gene: TRBV4-1; clone size: NA; D gene: TRBD1; J gene: TRBJ1-2; CDR3 DNA: TGCGCCAGCAGCCGGGACAGAGCCTATGGCTACACCTTC; CDR3 protein: CASSRDRAYGYTF
V gene: TRBV5-6; clone size: NA; D gene: TRBD1; J gene: TRBJ1-2; CDR3 DNA: TGTGCCAGCAGCTTACCGGGACAGGGGGGCTATGGCTACACCTTC; CDR3 protein: CASSLPGQGGYGYTF
V gene: TRBV19; clone size: few; D gene: NA; J gene: TRBJ2-5; CDR3 DNA: TGTGCCAGTAAGGCCCATTACCAAGAGACCCAGTACTTC; CDR3 protein: CASKAHYQETQYF
V gene: TRBV19; clone size: many; D gene: TRBD1; J gene: TRBJ2-7; CDR3 DNA: TGTGCCAGTGGAGACAGGGGGCGAGAGCAGTACTTC; CDR3 protein: CASGDRGREQYF
V gene: TRBV10-1; clone size: NA; D gene: TRBD2; J gene: TRBJ2-3; CDR3 DNA: TGCGCCAGCAGTGGCCCGACTAGCGGAAATATATTTGGCACAGATACGCAGTATTTT; CDR3 protein: CASSGPTSGNIFGTDTQYF
V gene: TRBV6-6; clone size: NA; D gene: TRBD2; J gene: TRBJ2-1; CDR3 DNA: TGTGCCAGCAGTCGGACTAGCGGGGGCGATGAGCAGTTCTTC; CDR3 protein: CASSRTSGGDEQFF
V gene: TRBV7-8; clone size: NA; D gene: TRBD1; J gene: TRBJ1-4; CDR3 DNA: TGTGCCAGCAGCTTACCGCGACAGGGAGCTAATGAAAAACTGTTTTTT; CDR3 protein: CASSLPRQGANEKLFF
V gene: TRBV30; clone size: NA; D gene: TRBD1; J gene: TRBJ1-1; CDR3 DNA: TGTGCCCCGAGGGGTAGGACAGGGAACACTGAAGCTTTCTTT; CDR3 protein: CAPRGRTGNTEAFF
V gene: TRBV5-4; clone size: NA; D gene: NA; J gene: TRBJ1-2; CDR3 DNA: TGTGCCAGCAGCTTGGAGCAGGGACGGGGTGGCTACACCTTC; CDR3 protein: CASSLEQGRGGYTF
V gene: TRBV28; clone size: few; D gene: NA; J gene: TRBJ1-6; CDR3 DNA: TGTGCCAGCAGGGATCTTAATTCACCCCTCCACTTT; CDR3 protein: CASRDLNSPLHF
V gene: TRBV30; clone size: NA; D gene: NA; J gene: TRBJ2-7; CDR3 DNA: TGTGCCTGGAACAGAGAGAACCTCTACGAGCAGTACTTC; CDR3 protein: CAWNRENLYEQYF
V gene: TRBV7-8; clone size: NA; D gene: NA; J gene: TRBJ2-7; CDR3 DNA: TGTGCCAGCAGCTTAGTGACAGGACAGCCGTCATGGGCCGACGAGCAGTACTTC; CDR3 protein: CASSLVTGQPSWADEQYF
V gene: TRBV11-2; clone size: few; D gene: NA; J gene: TRBJ1-1; CDR3 DNA: TGTGCCAGCAGCGTATTTAATGGTGAAGCTTTCTTT; CDR3 protein: CASSVFNGEAFF
V gene: TRBV7-2; clone size: once; D gene: NA; J gene: TRBJ1-2; CDR3 DNA: TGTGCCAGCAGCTTAGGGCAGGGAGTCTATGGCTACACCTTC; CDR3 protein: CASSLGQGVYGYTF
V gene: TRBV5-1; clone size: NA; D gene: TRBD2; J gene: TRBJ2-5; CDR3 DNA: TGCGCCAGCAGCCGCACTCTTAGCGGGCAACAAGAGACCCAGTACTTC; CDR3 protein: CASSRTLSGQQETQYF
V gene: TRBV19; clone size: once; D gene: TRBD1; J gene: TRBJ1-5; CDR3 DNA: TGTGCCAGTAGCCGGACAGGGGGAAACAATCAGCCCCAGCATTTT; CDR3 protein: CASSRTGGNNQPQHF